The 15 T cell receptor beta chains in this list originate from one sample, sequenced in a study of shared clonotypes between healthy human individuals. TCRdb's copy holds only in-frame clones and misses some; the assay was immunoSEQ multiplex PCR. Counted here are roughly 2,000,000 clones, over 85% occurring once; the ten biggest clones make up under 1.5%. CD8 cells regarded as naive lacked CD45RO, were positively chosen for CCR7, and omitted terminally differentiated effector memory CD45RA+ cells. The sample consisted of naive CD8+ T cells sorted from blood. Receptors were obtained from a man between 18 and 35 years old in good health.

The V gene is TRBV2, the J gene TRBJ1-1; D remains unclear. The CDR3 runs to 14 residues. Trimming left V 8 bases short and J 1 base short, with 14 bases between. Germline CDR1 is SNHLY and CDR2 is FYNNEI. The CDR3 DNA is TGTGCCAGCTACGACGCCGGATGGAACACTGAAGCTTTCTTT. This encodes CASYDAGWNTEAFF.

J is TRBJ2-5 and V is TRBV13; the D call may be TRBD1 or TRBD2 (6 bases each). CDR3 length: 15 amino acids. V gave up 1 base and J gave up 5 bases, with 14 bases separating them. Germline V CDR1 and CDR2: PRHDT, FYEKMQ (reference sequence). CDR3 nucleotide sequence: TGTGCCAGCAGCTTAGCCGAGGGGGGCCCCGAGACCCAGTACTTC. This gives the protein CASSLAEGGPETQYF.

The chain links TRBV6-5 to TRBJ1-1; 8 bases are a match to TRBD1. This CDR3 has 14 residues. CDR1 MNHEY and CDR2 SVGAGI come from the germline V gene. The V and J ends lost 4 bases and 3 bases, in that order; junction bases with no gene match: 4. CDR3 nucleotide sequence: TGTGCCAGCAGTTGGGGACAGGTTTACACTGAAGCTTTCTTT. This codes for CASSWGQVYTEAFF.

V gene TRBV7-6 combines with J gene TRBJ2-5; 7 bases are shared with TRBD1. The germline gives CDR1 SGHVS, CDR2 FNYEAQ. J gave up 4 bases and V 1 base, and 6 bases lay outside the gene matches. This CDR3 region has 15 residues. The CDR3 loop reads CASSLGQGVPETQYF. The CDR3, as DNA: TGTGCCAGCAGCTTAGGACAGGGAGTCCCAGAGACCCAGTACTTC.

The chain joins TRBV13 to TRBJ1-4, with D uncertain. The CDR3 loop spans 12 amino acids. V was pared by 4 bases and J by 10 bases, with 10 bases between. The germline CDR1 and CDR2 sequences are PRHDT and FYEKMQ (reference sequence). CDR3 residues: CASSSTDGKLFF. The CDR3 nucleotides read TGTGCCAGCAGCTCAACTGACGGAAAACTGTTTTTT.

The chain uses TRBV9 and TRBJ2-5, with TRBD2 matching over 10 bases. Germline assignment: CDR1 SGDLS and CDR2 YYNGEE. The ends lost 2 bases at V and 4 bases at J; junction bases unmatched: 5. The length of the CDR3 is 15 residues. The CDR3 DNA follows: TGTGCCAGCAGCGTTAGCGGGGGGATTACAGAGACCCAGTACTTC. Its protein product is CASSVSGGITETQYF.

This chain connects TRBV29-1 to TRBJ2-5, with D perhaps TRBD2 (7 bases). V shed 6 bases and J shed 7 bases, with 18 bases lying between them. There are 13 residues in the CDR3. CDR1 is SQVTM and CDR2 is ANQGSEA in the germline V gene. DNA of the CDR3: TGCAGCGTCCCCCTAGCGGTCAGGGGGACCCAGTACTTC. It is translated as CSVPLAVRGTQYF. The full variable domain, with the rest looked up from reference TRBV29-1 and TRBJ2-5, is SAVISQKPSRDICQRGTSLTIQCQVDSQVTMMFWYRQQPGQSLTLIATANQGSEATYESGFVIDKFPISRPNLTFSTLTVSNMSPEDSSIYLCSVPLAVRGTQYFGPGTRLLVL.

The chain has TRBV27 and TRBJ2-5; 7 nucleotides agree with TRBD1. Germline CDR1 reads MNHEY; CDR2 reads SMNVEV (reference sequence). CDR3 length: 17 amino acids. The V and J ends lost 3 bases and 1 base, in that order; junction bases with no gene match: 11. CDR3 amino acids: CASSLVMVQGVQETQYF. CDR3 sequence (DNA): TGTGCCAGCAGTTTGGTGATGGTTCAGGGGGTCCAAGAGACCCAGTACTTC.

This sequence joins TRBV18 and TRBJ1-1; no reliable D call. V lost 0 bases and J lost 4, with 12 bases in between. The CDR3 length is 15 residues. Germline CDR1 and CDR2: KGHSH and LQKENI. As DNA, the CDR3 is TGTGCCAGCTCACCACCCTCGTGGTCGAGCACTGAAGCTTTCTTT. Its protein is CASSPPSWSSTEAFF.

The chain couples TRBV11-2 to TRBJ2-1; TRBD2 agrees at 12 bases. J was trimmed by 7 bases and V by 5 bases; bases with no gene match: 6. Germline V gives CDR1 SGHAT, CDR2 FQNNGV. This CDR3 comprises 15 residues. CDR3 sequence (DNA): TGTGCCAGCAGCACCTGGACTAGCGGGAAAAATGAGCAGTTCTTC. It translates to CASSTWTSGKNEQFF. Full variable domain (remainder filled in from reference TRBV11-2 and TRBJ2-1): EAGVAQSPRYKIIEKRQSVAFWCNPISGHATLYWYQQILGQGPKLLIQFQNNGVVDDSQLPKDRFSAERLKGVDSTLKIQPAKLEDSAVYLCASSTWTSGKNEQFFGPGTRLTVL.

This chain joins TRBV15 and TRBJ2-7, with D perhaps TRBD1 or TRBD2 (6 bases each). The CDR3 extends over 14 amino acids. The V end was cut by 3 bases, the J end by 2 bases, with 11 bases between. Germline assignment: CDR1 LNHNV and CDR2 YYDKDF (reference sequence). CDR3 sequence reads: CATSRRGATYEQYF. The CDR3, as DNA: TGTGCCACCAGCAGGAGGGGGGCGACCTACGAGCAGTACTTC.

This chain joins TRBV10-1 and TRBJ2-7; D is unclear. This CDR3 contains 15 residues. CDR1 is WNHNN, CDR2 SYGVQD, per germline (reference sequence). V was clipped by 3 bases and J by 3 bases, with 15 bases between them. As DNA, the CDR3 is TGCGCCAGCAGTGAATCTCTCCAGCCAAACTACGAGCAGTACTTC. Protein sequence: CASSESLQPNYEQYF.

The rearrangement uses TRBV25-1 and TRBJ2-5; 7 nucleotides line up with TRBD2. Unmatched junction bases numbered 2, after V lost 6 bases and J lost 1 base. The CDR3 length is 13 residues. Germline V gene lookup returns CDR1 MGHDK and CDR2 SYGVNS. The CDR3 nucleotides are TGTGCCAGCAGGTGGGGGGGCCAAGAGACCCAGTACTTC. It translates to CASRWGGQETQYF.

The chain links TRBV6-5 to TRBJ2-3; either TRBD1 or TRBD2 may fit D (5 bases each). Germline V CDR1 and CDR2: MNHEY, SVGAGI. V was shortened by 3 bases and J by 6 bases, with 19 bases between the two germline ends. The CDR3 spans 16 residues. The CDR3 nucleotides read TGTGCCAGCAGTTATGGTCCGGGACCCAAAGGGGATACGCAGTATTTT. It encodes CASSYGPGPKGDTQYF.

The gene calls are TRBV28 and TRBJ2-1; a weak D match, TRBD1 (6 bases). The CDR3 has 15 amino acids. Germline V gene data show CDR1 as MDHEN and CDR2 as SYDVKM. Trimming pared 5 bases from V and 1 base from J, leaving 12 bases between. The CDR3: CASSGDRLSYNEQFF. DNA of the CDR3: TGTGCCAGCAGTGGAGACAGGTTGTCCTACAATGAGCAGTTCTTC.